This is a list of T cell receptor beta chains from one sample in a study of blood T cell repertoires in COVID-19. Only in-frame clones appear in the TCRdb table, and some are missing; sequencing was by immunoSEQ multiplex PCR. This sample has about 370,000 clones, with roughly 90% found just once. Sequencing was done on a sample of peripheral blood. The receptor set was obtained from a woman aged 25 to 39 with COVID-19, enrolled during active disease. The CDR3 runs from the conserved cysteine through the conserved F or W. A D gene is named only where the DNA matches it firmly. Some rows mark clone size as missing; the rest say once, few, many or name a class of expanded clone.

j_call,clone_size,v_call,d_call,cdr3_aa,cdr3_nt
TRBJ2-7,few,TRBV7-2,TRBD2,CAILLRGGGEQYF,TGTGCCATTCTACTTCGGGGGGGTGGCGAGCAGTACTTC
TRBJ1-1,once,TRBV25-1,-,CASSPGTDTEAFF,TGTGCCAGCAGCCCCGGGACTGACACTGAAGCTTTCTTT
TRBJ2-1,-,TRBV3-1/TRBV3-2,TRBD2,CASSQMTSGRMGNEQFF,TGTGCCAGCAGCCAAATGACTAGCGGGAGGATGGGGAATGAGCAGTTCTTC
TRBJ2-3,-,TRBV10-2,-,CASSERDWGTDTQYF,TGCGCCAGCAGTGAGCGGGACTGGGGCACAGATACGCAGTATTTT
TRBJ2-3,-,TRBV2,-,CASTRVDTQYF,TGTGCCAGCACTCGGGTTGATACGCAGTATTTT
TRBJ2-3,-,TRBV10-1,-,CASRASGADGTDTQYF,TGCGCCAGCAGGGCCTCAGGGGCGGATGGCACAGATACGCAGTATTTT
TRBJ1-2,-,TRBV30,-,CAWSPRNYGYTF,TGTGCCTGGAGTCCTAGGAACTATGGCTACACCTTC
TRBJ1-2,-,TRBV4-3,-,CASSQDLGGANRGYTF,TGCGCCAGCAGCCAAGATCTTGGGGGGGCGAATCGAGGCTACACCTTC
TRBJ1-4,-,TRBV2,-,CASSGQATNEKLFF,TGTGCCAGCAGTGGACAGGCAACTAATGAAAAACTGTTTTTT
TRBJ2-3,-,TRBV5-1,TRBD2,CASSFTASGVTDTQYF,TGCGCCAGCAGCTTTACGGCTAGCGGGGTCACAGATACGCAGTATTTT
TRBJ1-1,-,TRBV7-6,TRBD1,CASSIGQGAAAFF,TGTGCCAGCAGCATCGGACAGGGGGCAGCGGCTTTCTTT
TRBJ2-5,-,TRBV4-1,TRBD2,CASSQAGNSGRLQETQYF,TGCGCCAGCAGCCAAGCGGGAAATAGCGGGAGGTTACAAGAGACCCAGTACTTC
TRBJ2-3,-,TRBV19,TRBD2,CASSMERERTDTQYF,TGTGCCAGTAGTATGGAGCGGGAGCGCACAGATACGCAGTATTTT
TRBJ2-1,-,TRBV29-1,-,CSVGRGAYNEQFF,TGCAGCGTTGGCCGGGGAGCCTACAATGAGCAGTTCTTC
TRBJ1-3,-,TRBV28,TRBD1,CASSLFWDSGNTIYF,TGTGCCAGCAGCTTATTCTGGGACAGCGGAAACACCATATATTTT
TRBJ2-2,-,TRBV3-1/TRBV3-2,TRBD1,CASSLRRDRGRTGELFF,TGTGCCAGCAGCCTCCGGCGGGACAGGGGGCGGACCGGGGAGCTGTTTTTT
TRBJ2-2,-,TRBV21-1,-,CASSKRGSWDTGELFF,TGTGCCAGCAGCAAAAGGGGTAGCTGGGACACCGGGGAGCTGTTTTTT
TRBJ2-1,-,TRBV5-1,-,CASSLEPKTYNEQFF,TGCGCCAGCAGCTTGGAACCTAAAACCTACAATGAGCAGTTCTTC
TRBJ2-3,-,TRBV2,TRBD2,CASSTGLVSTDTQYF,TGTGCCAGCAGCACCGGACTAGTGAGCACAGATACGCAGTATTTT
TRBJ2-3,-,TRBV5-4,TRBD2,CASSVTGGFTDTQYF,TGTGCCAGCAGCGTTACCGGGGGGTTCACAGATACGCAGTATTTT
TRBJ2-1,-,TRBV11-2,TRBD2,CASSSQASGRLFF,TGTGCCAGCAGCTCCCAGGCTAGCGGGAGACTGTTCTTC
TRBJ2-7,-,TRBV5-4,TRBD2,CASQTSGGLRVPYEQYF,TGTGCCAGTCAGACTAGCGGGGGCCTCCGCGTACCCTACGAGCAGTACTTC
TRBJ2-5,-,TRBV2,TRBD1,CASRDRVQETQYF,TGTGCCAGCAGAGACAGGGTTCAAGAGACCCAGTACTTC
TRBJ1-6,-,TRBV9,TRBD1,CASSLQGANSPLHF,TGTGCCAGCAGCCTACAGGGGGCGAATTCACCCCTCCACTTT
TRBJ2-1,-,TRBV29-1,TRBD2,CSVATGTSGPNEQFF,TGCAGCGTTGCCACCGGGACTAGCGGGCCGAATGAGCAGTTCTTC
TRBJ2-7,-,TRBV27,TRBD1,CASSLNPPGGYEQYF,TGTGCCAGCAGTTTAAATCCGCCAGGGGGCTACGAGCAGTACTTC
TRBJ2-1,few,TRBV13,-,CASSALGGSYNEQFF,TGTGCCAGCAGCGCCCTCGGCGGCTCCTACAATGAGCAGTTCTTC
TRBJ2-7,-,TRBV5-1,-,CASSLNRPEQGGIRYEQYF,TGCGCCAGCAGCTTGAATCGGCCCGAACAGGGAGGGATCCGCTACGAGCAGTACTTC
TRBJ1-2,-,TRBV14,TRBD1,CASSQQGTGDGYTF,TGTGCCAGCAGCCAGCAGGGGACAGGGGACGGCTACACCTTC
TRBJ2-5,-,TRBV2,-,CASKRTTDEETQYF,TGTGCCAGCAAGCGCACGACGGATGAAGAGACCCAGTACTTC
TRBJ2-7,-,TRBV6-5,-,CASSYNGQKGSYEQYF,TGTGCCAGCAGTTATAACGGACAGAAGGGGTCCTACGAGCAGTACTTC
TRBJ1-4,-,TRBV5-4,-,CASSIYRAGRNEKLFF,TGTGCCAGCAGCATATACCGGGCGGGACGGAATGAAAAACTGTTTTTT
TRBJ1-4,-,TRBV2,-,CASSDRGGGEKLFF,TGTGCCAGCAGTGATCGGGGGGGAGGTGAAAAACTGTTTTTT
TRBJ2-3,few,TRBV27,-,CASRSVGAADTQYF,TGTGCCAGCAGATCAGTAGGGGCGGCAGATACGCAGTATTTT
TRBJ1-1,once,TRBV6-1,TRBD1,CASSEAGTVWVGAFF,TGTGCCAGCAGTGAAGCTGGGACAGTATGGGTTGGGGCTTTCTTT
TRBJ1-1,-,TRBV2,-,CASIRPEGLTEAFF,TGTGCCAGCATACGGCCGGAGGGCCTCACTGAAGCTTTCTTT